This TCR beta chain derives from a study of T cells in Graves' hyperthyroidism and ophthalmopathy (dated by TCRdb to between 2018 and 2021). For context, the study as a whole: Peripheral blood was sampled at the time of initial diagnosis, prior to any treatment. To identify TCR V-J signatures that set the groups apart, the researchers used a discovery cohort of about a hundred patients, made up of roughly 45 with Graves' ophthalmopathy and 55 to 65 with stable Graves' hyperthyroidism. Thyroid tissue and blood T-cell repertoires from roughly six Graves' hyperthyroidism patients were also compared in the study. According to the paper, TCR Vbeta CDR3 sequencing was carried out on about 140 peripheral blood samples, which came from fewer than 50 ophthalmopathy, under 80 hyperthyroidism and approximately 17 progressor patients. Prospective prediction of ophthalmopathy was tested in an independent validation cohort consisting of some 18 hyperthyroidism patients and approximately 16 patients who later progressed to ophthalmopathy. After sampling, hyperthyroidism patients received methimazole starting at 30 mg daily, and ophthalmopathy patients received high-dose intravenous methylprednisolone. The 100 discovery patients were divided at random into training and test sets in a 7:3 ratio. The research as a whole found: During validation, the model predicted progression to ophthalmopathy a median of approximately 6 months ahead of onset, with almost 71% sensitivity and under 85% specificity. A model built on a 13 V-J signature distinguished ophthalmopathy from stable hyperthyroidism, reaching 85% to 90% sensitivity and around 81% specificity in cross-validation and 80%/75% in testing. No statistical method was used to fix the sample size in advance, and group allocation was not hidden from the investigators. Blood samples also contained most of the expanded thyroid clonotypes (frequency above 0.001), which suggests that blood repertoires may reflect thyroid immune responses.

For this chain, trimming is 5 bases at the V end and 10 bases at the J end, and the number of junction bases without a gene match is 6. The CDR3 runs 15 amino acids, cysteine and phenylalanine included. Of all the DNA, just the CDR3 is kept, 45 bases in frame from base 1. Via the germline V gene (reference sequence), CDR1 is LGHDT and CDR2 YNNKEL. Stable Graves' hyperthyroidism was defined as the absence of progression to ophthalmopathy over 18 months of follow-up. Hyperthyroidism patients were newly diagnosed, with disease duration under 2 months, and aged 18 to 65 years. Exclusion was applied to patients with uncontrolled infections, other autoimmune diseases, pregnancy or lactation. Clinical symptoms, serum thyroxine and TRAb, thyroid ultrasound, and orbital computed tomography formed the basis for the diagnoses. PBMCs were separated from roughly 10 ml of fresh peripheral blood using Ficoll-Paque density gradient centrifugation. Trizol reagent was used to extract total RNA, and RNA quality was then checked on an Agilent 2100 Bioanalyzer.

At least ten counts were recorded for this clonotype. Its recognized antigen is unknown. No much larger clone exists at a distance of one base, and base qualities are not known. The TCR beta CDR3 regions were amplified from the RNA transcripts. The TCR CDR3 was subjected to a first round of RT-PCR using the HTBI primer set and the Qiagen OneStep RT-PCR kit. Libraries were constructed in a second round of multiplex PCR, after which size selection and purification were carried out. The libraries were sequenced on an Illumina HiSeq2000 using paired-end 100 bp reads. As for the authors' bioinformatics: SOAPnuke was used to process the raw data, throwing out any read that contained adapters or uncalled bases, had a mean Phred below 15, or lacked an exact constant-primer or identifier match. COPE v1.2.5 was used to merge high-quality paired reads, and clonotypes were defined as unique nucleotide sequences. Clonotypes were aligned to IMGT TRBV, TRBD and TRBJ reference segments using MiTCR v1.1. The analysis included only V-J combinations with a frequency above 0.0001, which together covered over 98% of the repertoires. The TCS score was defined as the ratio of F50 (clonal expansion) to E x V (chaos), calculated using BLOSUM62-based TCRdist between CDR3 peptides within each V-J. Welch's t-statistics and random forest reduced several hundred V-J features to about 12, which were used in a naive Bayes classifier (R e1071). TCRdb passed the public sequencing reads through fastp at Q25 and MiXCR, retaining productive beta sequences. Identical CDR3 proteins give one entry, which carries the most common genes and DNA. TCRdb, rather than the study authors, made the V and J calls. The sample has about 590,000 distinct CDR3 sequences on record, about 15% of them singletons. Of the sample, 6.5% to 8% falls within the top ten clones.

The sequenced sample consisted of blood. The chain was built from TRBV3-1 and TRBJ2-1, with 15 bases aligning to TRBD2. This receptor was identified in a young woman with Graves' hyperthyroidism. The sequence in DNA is TGTGCCAGCAGCTATCGGACTAGCGGGAGGGAAGAGCAGTTCTTC. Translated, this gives CASSYRTSGREEQFF.